This TCR beta chain was identified in a study of vaccination effects on CD4 cells after COVID-19. Here immunoSEQ multiplex PCR was the method, and the copy in TCRdb shows in-frame clones only, minus some. The sample has roughly 23,000 clones, 60% to 80% seen once. J gave up 7 bases and V 1 base, and 14 bases lay outside the gene matches. The CDR3 runs 17 residues. Germline V gives CDR1 SGHDT, CDR2 YYEEEE. Worth noting for this clone: What it recognizes is unknown.

Sequencing followed a ViraFEST assay step that expanded antigen-specific CD4+ T cells with viral peptide pools. Cells that had been cultured for approximately ten days were the source of isolated CD4+ T cells. Each participant received a vaccine that was either BNT162b2 or mRNA-1273, given as two doses. The material was CD4+ T cells from PBMCs cultured with HCoV-NL63 spike peptides, obtained after COVID-19 vaccination. The chain couples TRBV5-6 to TRBJ1-5; 7 positions match TRBD1. This TCR was sampled from a human donor who received a COVID-19 vaccine. CDR3 region: CASSLWLTGKSEQPQHF. DNA for the CDR3: TGTGCCAGCAGCTTGTGGTTGACAGGGAAATCGGAACAGCCCCAGCATTTT.